Following are 32 T cell receptor beta chains from one sample sequenced in a study of Graves' ophthalmopathy and Graves' hyperthyroidism. Beta-chain TCR CDR3 regions were amplified from RNA transcripts. After a first-round RT-PCR with HTBI primers, a second-round multiplex PCR was run. TCRdb reanalysed the multiplex PCR reads using MiXCR and keeps one entry per CDR3 protein. The table lists about 230,000 distinct CDR3 sequences, around 45% of them singletons. Material for sequencing was peripheral blood. The receptors here all came from an adult man with Graves' ophthalmopathy.

This clonotype was seen ten or more times. This sequence joins TRBV29-1 and TRBJ2-5; maybe TRBD2 (5 bases). V gave up 2 bases and J gave up 5 bases, with 12 bases separating them. This CDR3 contains 13 residues. Germline V gene lookup returns CDR1 SQVTM and CDR2 ANQGSEA. The CDR3 DNA is TGCAGCGTTGAACGGGAAGATCGGGAGACCCAGTACTTC. Amino acid sequence: CSVEREDRETQYF.

V is TRBV10-3 and J is TRBJ1-5; D not resolved. Trimming left V 6 bases short and J 14 bases short, with 5 bases between. Germline V gene data show CDR1 as ENHRY and CDR2 as SYGVKD. This CDR3 region has 8 residues. The DNA for the CDR3 is TGTGCCATCAGCCACAAGCATTTT. Amino acids: CAISHKHF.

This clonotype was recorded once. The V gene is TRBV20-1, the J gene TRBJ1-1, with 7 positions matching TRBD1. Trimming at V came to 5 bases and at J to 4 bases, leaving 7 bases not matched to a gene. Germline CDR1 is DFQATT and CDR2 is SNEGSKA (reference sequence). This CDR3 is built from 13 residues. Here the CDR3 DNA reads TGCAGTGCTTGCCGACAGGGAGTCACTGAAGCTTTCTTT. Its protein is CSACRQGVTEAFF.

This clonotype was counted a single time. The chain couples TRBV11-2 to TRBJ1-1; no reliable D call. The CDR3 is made up of 16 amino acids. CDR1 and CDR2 from the germline V gene are SGHAT and FQNNGV. Trimming cost V 3 bases and J 4 bases, with 18 bases left between them. For the CDR3, the DNA is TGTGCCAGCAGCTTCAGCTCTTGGGGAAGTGGCACTGAAGCTTTCTTT. It encodes CASSFSSWGSGTEAFF.

At least ten counts were recorded for this clonotype. The chain recombines TRBV29-1 with TRBJ1-2, with a weak D call TRBD1 (5 bases). Germline loops: CDR1 SQVTM, CDR2 ANQGSEA. V dropped 6 bases and J dropped 2 bases, with 7 bases sitting between them. This CDR3 spans 11 amino acids. This CDR3 reads CSVGRNYGYTF. DNA for the CDR3: TGCAGCGTGGGGCGGAACTATGGCTACACCTTC.

Only one count was recorded for this clonotype. The rearrangement joins TRBV5-1 to TRBJ1-1; D gene ambiguous. The CDR3 consists of 13 residues. Trimming shortened V by 0 bases and J by 11 bases, and 14 bases separated the two germline ends. CDR1 is SGHRS and CDR2 is YFSETQ in the germline V gene. In nucleotides, the CDR3 is TGCGCCAGCAGCTTGGTTCCTGTGGAATCGGCTTTCTTT. This codes for CASSLVPVESAFF.

The CDR3 region has the DNA TGTGCCAGTAGTACTCCAACAGCTTTCAATCAGCCCCAGCATTTT. As protein: CASSTPTAFNQPQHF. The chain has TRBV19 and TRBJ1-5; no clear D gene. V was shortened by 4 bases and J by 3 bases, with 13 bases between the two germline ends. Germline V CDR1 and CDR2: LNHDA, SQIVND (reference sequence). The CDR3 is 15 amino acids.

This clonotype has ten or more counts. This rearrangement joins TRBV7-9 to TRBJ1-2, with D perhaps matching TRBD1 (5 bases). V was pared by 0 bases and J by 7 bases, with 12 bases between. There are 14 residues in the CDR3. CDR1 is SEHNR, CDR2 FQNEAQ, per germline (reference sequence). CDR3 protein: CASSLAGREAGYTF. The CDR3 coding sequence is TGTGCCAGCAGCTTAGCCGGCAGGGAGGCTGGCTACACCTTC.

This clonotype was observed many times. The genes are TRBV29-1 and TRBJ1-2, with D hard to call. The CDR3 is 13 residues long. V gave up 0 bases and J gave up 8 bases, with 13 bases separating them. The germline V gene encodes CDR1 SQVTM and CDR2 ANQGSEA. The CDR3 region has the DNA TGCAGCGTTGAAGATCCCCGAGGTTACGGCTACACCTTC. As protein: CSVEDPRGYGYTF.

Many counts were recorded for this clonotype. The V and J genes are TRBV24-1 and TRBJ2-6; no clear D gene. Trimming pared 3 bases from V and 1 base from J, leaving 3 bases between. Germline V gives CDR1 KGHDR, CDR2 SFDVKD. The CDR3 is 14 amino acids. The CDR3 reads CATSDPSGANVLTF. CDR3 sequence (DNA): TGTGCCACCAGTGATCCATCTGGGGCCAACGTCCTGACTTTC.

This chain joins TRBV4-1 and TRBJ1-6; no clear D gene. The CDR3 is 15 amino acids. Germline CDR1 MGHRA, CDR2 YSYEKL. The germline V and J ends were trimmed by 4 bases and 4 bases, with 11 bases remaining between them. This CDR3 is CASSLALFYNSPLHF. CDR3 nucleotide sequence: TGCGCCAGCAGCCTCGCCCTTTTTTATAATTCACCCCTCCACTTT.

This clonotype appeared once. The rearrangement joins TRBV7-2 to TRBJ1-1, with 8 bases identical to TRBD1. J gave up 6 bases and V 6 bases, and 12 bases lay outside the gene matches. The germline gives CDR1 SGHTA, CDR2 FQGNSA. The CDR3 spans 15 residues. The CDR3 spells CASRSGQGSEAEAFF. DNA of the CDR3: TGTGCCAGCAGAAGCGGACAGGGTTCGGAGGCTGAAGCTTTCTTT.

The chain couples TRBV29-1 to TRBJ1-5; D remains unclear. This CDR3 contains 12 residues. Germline-derived CDR1 and CDR2 are SQVTM and ANQGSEA. V lost 5 bases, J lost 6 bases, and 11 bases lay in between. The CDR3 DNA follows: TGCAGCGTTTATACAGATCCTCAGCCCCAGCATTTT. It codes for CSVYTDPQPQHF.

In its sample, this clonotype was seen a few times. The chain links TRBV10-3 to TRBJ1-5; 9 nucleotides agree with TRBD1. This CDR3 has 14 amino acids. Germline trimming cut 8 bases from V and 3 bases from J; bases unmatched to any gene: 5. CDR1 and CDR2 (germline): ENHRY, SYGVKD. CDR3 protein: CAIGRTGANQPQHF. The CDR3 DNA reads TGTGCCATCGGGAGGACAGGGGCCAATCAGCCCCAGCATTTT.

There are many counts of this clonotype. The chain combines TRBV15 with TRBJ2-5, with D possibly TRBD2 on 5 matching bases. V was clipped by 5 bases and J by 1 base, with 11 bases between them. This CDR3 spans 14 amino acids. The V gene's germline CDR1 is LNHNV and CDR2 YYDKDF (reference sequence). CDR3 residues: CATSPSTSQETQYF. CDR3 sequence (DNA): TGTGCCACCAGCCCTAGCACTTCCCAAGAGACCCAGTACTTC.

Concerning this clonotype: This may be a read error: a much more frequent sequence differs by one nucleotide. The V and J genes are TRBV20-1 and TRBJ2-7, with D tentatively TRBD1 or TRBD2 (5 bases each). The germline gives CDR1 DFQATT, CDR2 SNEGSKA (reference sequence). V lost 5 bases, J lost 2 bases, and 13 bases lay in between. This CDR3 spans 13 amino acids. The CDR3 loop reads CSAWDPRPYEQYF. The CDR3, as DNA: TGCAGTGCTTGGGACCCGAGGCCCTACGAGCAGTACTTC.

CDR3 DNA sequence: TGTGCCACCAGACCACAGGGCAACACTGAAGCTTTCTTT. The encoded protein is CATRPQGNTEAFF. The gene calls are TRBV24-1 and TRBJ1-1; a weak D match, TRBD1 (6 bases). This CDR3 is 13 amino acids long. CDR1 is KGHDR, CDR2 SFDVKD, per germline. Trimming removed 7 bases from V and 2 bases from J, with 10 bases in between.

This rearrangement joins TRBV14 to TRBJ2-3, with 15 bases matching TRBD2. Germline lookup yields CDR1 SGHDN and CDR2 FVKESK. The CDR3 sequence is 17 residues long. V gave up 1 base and J gave up 3 bases; unmatched junction bases: 2. DNA of the CDR3: TGTGCCAGCAGCCAAGCCGGGACTAGCGGGAGGACAGATACGCAGTATTTT. Translating gives CASSQAGTSGRTDTQYF.

Points on this clonotype: At one of its ends the junction is not consistent with the germline gene, which may arise from a read error. The CDR3, as DNA: TGTGCTAGCAGCGCCACGACAGGAGGAGAGACCCAGTACTTC. Its protein is CASSATTGGETQYF. The chain carries TRBV7-6 and TRBJ2-5, with a tentative D call TRBD1 (6 bases). The CDR3 totals 14 residues. Germline CDR1 SGHVS, CDR2 FNYEAQ. Using reference TRBV7-6 and TRBJ2-5 for the parts outside the CDR3, the full variable domain is GAGVSQSPRYKVTKRGQDVALRCDPISGHVSLYWYRQALGQGPEFLTYFNYEAQQDKSGLPNDRFSAERPEGSISTLTIQRTEQRDSAMYRCASSATTGGETQYFGPGTRLLVL.

This clonotype showed up just once. At one end, the junction sequence differs from germline, possibly due to a read error. This chain uses TRBV9 with TRBJ1-6; D possibly corresponds to TRBD1 (6 bases). The CDR3 covers 14 residues. CDR1 is SGDLS and CDR2 is YYNGEE in the germline V gene. The CDR3 bases are TGTGTCAGCAGTTCCCAAGGGGGTAATTCACCCCTCCACTTT. Translation: CVSSSQGGNSPLHF.

This clonotype was seen a handful of times. The CDR3 reads CSASGTSYTQYF. The DNA for the CDR3 is TGCAGTGCTAGCGGGACCTCCTATACGCAGTATTTT. The gene calls are TRBV20-1 and TRBJ2-3; tentatively, D is TRBD1 or TRBD2 (5 bases each). The CDR3 is made up of 12 amino acids. Trimming removed 3 bases at V and 7 bases at J, with 11 bases between. In germline, CDR1 is DFQATT, CDR2 SNEGSKA (reference sequence).

A single count supports this clonotype. This CDR3 is missing its conserved last phenylalanine or tryptophan, likely due to a read error. The limits of the CDR3 on the DNA are not certain, so only TCRdb's listed CDR3 is given. This CDR3 is CSADHRDHAYL. J is TRBJ2-7 and V is TRBV20-1; the DNA was not used to check the table's D call, TRBD1. The CDR3 region is 11 residues in length, termini included. Germline CDR1 DFQATT, CDR2 SNEGSKA (reference sequence).

The rearrangement links TRBV2 to TRBJ1-2; 7 bases map to TRBD1. Looked up from germline, CDR1 is SNHLY and CDR2 is FYNNEI. The CDR3 extends over 13 amino acids. The ends lost 6 bases at V and 1 base at J; junction bases unmatched: 2. The CDR3 DNA follows: TGTGCCAGCAGCGGGGACAGTAACTATGGCTACACCTTC. It specifies CASSGDSNYGYTF.

The genes are TRBV20-1 and TRBJ2-2; 8 nucleotides line up with TRBD2. From germline, CDR1 is DFQATT and CDR2 SNEGSKA (reference sequence). This CDR3 is built from 15 residues. Germline trimming cut 3 bases from V and 0 bases from J; bases unmatched to any gene: 3. The CDR3 sequence: CSARTSVANTGELFF. Here the CDR3 DNA reads TGCAGTGCTAGGACTAGCGTCGCGAACACCGGGGAGCTGTTTTTT.

This clonotype was picked up a small number of times. The gene calls are TRBV10-2 and TRBJ2-7; maybe TRBD1 (5 bases). V lost 0 bases, J lost 6 bases, and 12 bases lay in between. Germline V gene data show CDR1 as WSHSY and CDR2 as SAAADI. CDR3 length: 14 amino acids. Written as DNA, the CDR3 is TGCGCCAGCAGTGAGTCGGCAGGGTTCCTCGAGCAGTACTTC. This encodes CASSESAGFLEQYF.

The chain carries TRBV2 and TRBJ2-2, with D possibly TRBD2 on 5 matching bases. The CDR3 is 13 residues long. Trimming stripped 8 bases from V and 4 bases from J, with 11 bases between. The V gene's germline CDR1 is SNHLY and CDR2 FYNNEI. In DNA form, the CDR3 reads TGTGCCAGCGAGGACTCCTCCACCGGGGAGCTGTTTTTT. Its protein product is CASEDSSTGELFF.

This clonotype was observed many times. The chain is built from TRBV16 and TRBJ1-6; maybe TRBD1 (6 bases). The CDR3 sequence is 15 residues long. Germline-derived CDR1 and CDR2 are KGHSY and FQNENV. V was trimmed by 1 base and J by 10 bases, leaving 14 bases between them. The CDR3 coding sequence is TGTGCCAGCAGCCAATATGTCAGGGGAGGATCACCCCTCCACTTT. Translated: CASSQYVRGGSPLHF.

A few counts support this clonotype. The chain carries TRBV20-1 and TRBJ1-5, with D unclear. CDR1 and CDR2 from the germline V gene are DFQATT and SNEGSKA (reference sequence). The CDR3 loop spans 13 amino acids. V lost 1 base to trimming and J lost 6 bases, with 10 bases between them. The CDR3 DNA reads as TGCAGTGCTAGAGGGGAATGGGGTCAGCCCCAGCATTTT. This sequence encodes CSARGEWGQPQHF.

The rearrangement links TRBV7-9 to TRBJ1-2, with a possible D match to TRBD1 (5 bases). V lost 5 bases and J lost 7, with 20 bases in between. CDR1 and CDR2 (germline): SEHNR, FQNEAQ (reference sequence). The CDR3 spans 15 residues. CDR3 protein: CASSPQMAGWRGYTF. DNA of the CDR3: TGTGCCAGCAGCCCACAAATGGCAGGGTGGCGTGGCTACACCTTC.

A single count supports this clonotype. The genes are TRBV5-5 and TRBJ1-1, with unresolved D. Trimming removed 0 bases from V and 1 base from J, with 7 bases in between. CDR3 length: 14 residues. Germline CDR1 SGHKS, CDR2 YYEKEE (reference sequence). Written as DNA, the CDR3 is TGTGCCAGCAGCTTGGACGTGGCGAACACTGAAGCTTTCTTT. Amino acid sequence: CASSLDVANTEAFF.

This chain uses TRBV6-5 with TRBJ1-2, with a possible D match to TRBD1 (5 bases). This CDR3 is 15 amino acids long. Looked up from germline, CDR1 is MNHEY and CDR2 is SVGAGI. Trimming pared 7 bases from V and 3 bases from J, leaving 18 bases between. CDR3 coding DNA: TGTGCCAGCACCGACGACAGTTTGGGCTACTATGGCTACACCTTC. This translates into CASTDDSLGYYGYTF.

There are many counts of this clonotype. The chain's CDR3 is CSALQGSETQYF. CDR3 nucleotide sequence: TGCAGTGCACTTCAGGGATCAGAGACCCAGTACTTC. The chain carries TRBV20-1 and TRBJ2-5; D is possibly TRBD1 (5 bases). Looked up from germline, CDR1 is DFQATT and CDR2 is SNEGSKA (reference sequence). Deletions cut 6 bases from V and 4 bases from J, with 12 bases between. CDR3 length: 12 amino acids.